This T cell receptor beta chain comes out of a study of PD-L1 blockade in urothelial cancer. The overall study: The median number of T cells present in blood samples was 140,000 to 150,000.

Sequencing used immunoSEQ multiplex PCR; TCRdb keeps in-frame clones, though not all of them. The sample shows about 84,000 clones, roughly 82% of them seen only once. This CDR3 region has 16 residues. V lost 0 bases to trimming and J lost 0 bases, with 10 bases between them. Germline V gene sequence: CDR1 SGHDT, CDR2 YYEEEE. This sequence joins TRBV5-6 and TRBJ2-1; tentative D call: TRBD1 (6 bases). The material sequenced was PBMCs, taken around atezolizumab (anti-PD-L1) treatment. This TCR derives from a man aged 65 to 79 with urothelial cancer. The CDR3 DNA reads as TGTGCCAGCAGCTTGGTCGGACAGAGCTCCTACAATGAGCAGTTCTTC. Translating gives CASSLVGQSSYNEQFF. Combining the CDR3 with reference TRBV5-6 and TRBJ2-1 gives the whole variable domain DAGVTQSPTHLIKTRGQQVTLRCSPKSGHDTVSWYQQALGQGPQFIFQYYEEEERQRGNFPDRFSGHQFPNYSSELNVNALLLGDSALYLCASSLVGQSSYNEQFFGPGTRLTVL.